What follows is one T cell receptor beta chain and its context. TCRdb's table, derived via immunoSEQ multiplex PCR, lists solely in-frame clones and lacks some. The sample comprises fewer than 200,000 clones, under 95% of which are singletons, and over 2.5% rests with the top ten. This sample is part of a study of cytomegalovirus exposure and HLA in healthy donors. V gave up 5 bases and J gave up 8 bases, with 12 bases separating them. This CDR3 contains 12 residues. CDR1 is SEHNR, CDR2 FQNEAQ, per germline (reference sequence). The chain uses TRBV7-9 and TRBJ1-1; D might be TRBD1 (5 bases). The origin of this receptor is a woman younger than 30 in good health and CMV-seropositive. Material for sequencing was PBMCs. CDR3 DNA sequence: TGTGCCAGCAGCCGCGGGAGGGGCGAAGCTTTCTTT. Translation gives CASSRGRGEAFF.